The 25 T cell receptor beta chains given below trace back to one sample, sequenced in a study of neurological immune-mediated disorders. TCRdb re-analysed the 5' RACE reads in MiXCR, keeping a single row per CDR3 protein. The top ten clones hold around 1.8% of a sample with tens of thousands of distinct CDR3 sequences, approximately 10% of them seen once. Input material: PBMCs. These receptors all come from a man aged 40-49 years in good health.

This clonotype was observed at least ten times. The rearrangement joins TRBV12-3 or TRBV12-4 to TRBJ2-1; D may be TRBD2 (7 bases). Between the trimmed V and J ends, which lost 7 bases and 3 bases, there was a span of 13 bases. This CDR3 contains 14 residues. This chain's CDR3 is CASKTGGLYNEQFF. CDR3 DNA: TGTGCCAGCAAAACGGGGGGCCTCTACAATGAGCAGTTCTTC.

This clonotype was seen many times. The chain uses TRBV5-1 and TRBJ1-2; D gene ambiguous. The germline gives CDR1 SGHRS, CDR2 YFSETQ. This CDR3 has 14 residues. V lost 3 bases and J lost 3, with 12 bases in between. The CDR3 sequence is CASSSEGFDYGYTF. The CDR3 bases are TGCGCCAGCAGCTCAGAAGGGTTCGACTATGGCTACACCTTC.

At least ten counts were recorded for this clonotype. The chain employs TRBV28 and TRBJ1-1; no definite D call. Per the germline V gene, CDR1 is MDHEN and CDR2 is SYDVKM. Trimming took 6 bases from V and 7 from J, leaving 15 bases between them. The CDR3 loop spans 13 amino acids. CDR3 coding DNA: TGTGCCAGCAGCCCTCACAGACGGGTTGAAGCTTTCTTT. Translating it yields CASSPHRRVEAFF.

This clonotype was seen many times. The chain combines TRBV5-1 with TRBJ2-7, with 10 bases lining up with TRBD1. Germline V lookup: CDR1 SGHRS, CDR2 YFSETQ. Trimming at V came to 7 bases and at J to 1 base, leaving 8 bases not matched to a gene. The CDR3 runs to 15 residues. Here the CDR3 reads CASAESGQGSYEQYF. The CDR3, as DNA: TGCGCCAGCGCCGAATCGGGACAGGGGTCCTACGAGCAGTACTTC.

The sample holds many counts of this clonotype. The CDR3 DNA sequence: TGCGCCAGCAGCTTGGGATTCGGGACAGGGGGCAATGAGCAGTTCTTC. Its protein product is CASSLGFGTGGNEQFF. J is TRBJ2-1 and V is TRBV5-1; TRBD1 aligns across 11 bases. The CDR3 is made up of 16 amino acids. Trimming cost V 0 bases and J 6 bases; bases outside gene matches: 5. CDR1 SGHRS and CDR2 YFSETQ come from the germline V gene.

This clonotype was counted ten times or more. The chain combines TRBV9 with TRBJ1-5, with a tentative D call TRBD1 (5 bases). In germline, CDR1 is SGDLS, CDR2 YYNGEE. The CDR3 is 14 amino acids. With 4 bases removed from V and 2 bases from J, the gap between germline ends came to 10 bases. CDR3 DNA: TGTGCCAGCAGCACGGGGCAGGGCAATCAGCCCCAGCATTTT. This translates into CASSTGQGNQPQHF.

This clonotype was picked up many times. This chain uses TRBV5-1 with TRBJ2-1; D call uncertain. There are 15 residues in the CDR3. Germline values: CDR1 SGHRS, CDR2 YFSETQ. Trimming cost V 3 bases and J 0 bases, with 10 bases left between them. CDR3 sequence reads: CASSSPSASYNEQFF. The CDR3 nucleotides read TGCGCCAGCAGCTCTCCTAGTGCCTCCTACAATGAGCAGTTCTTC.

This clonotype was recorded many times. This chain uses TRBV6-2 or TRBV6-3 with TRBJ2-1; D not certain. V lost 0 bases and J lost 9, with 9 bases in between. This CDR3 is 13 amino acids long. Germline CDR1 and CDR2: MNHEY and SVGEGT. CDR3 in amino acids: CASSYSIRGEQFF. The CDR3 nucleotides read TGTGCCAGCAGTTACTCTATCCGCGGTGAGCAGTTCTTC.

Regarding this clonotype: A junction boundary mismatches the germline segment, possibly from a read error. The rearrangement joins TRBV7-9 to TRBJ2-5, with 14 nucleotides matching TRBD2. Germline assignment: CDR1 SEHNR and CDR2 FQNEAQ (reference sequence). The CDR3 length is 18 residues. DNA for the CDR3: TGTGCAAGCAGCCCCCGGACTAGCGGGAGGTATATGCAAGAGACCCAGTACTTC. Translating gives CASSPRTSGRYMQETQYF.

This clonotype was counted at least ten times. The rearrangement uses TRBV5-6 and TRBJ1-1; D is unresolved. Germline-derived CDR1 and CDR2 are SGHDT and YYEEEE. V lost 0 bases to trimming and J lost 1 base, with 7 bases between them. CDR3 length: 14 amino acids. This CDR3 is CASSLVGKNTEAFF. In DNA, the CDR3 is TGTGCCAGCAGCTTGGTTGGGAAGAACACTGAAGCTTTCTTT.

Only a few counts were recorded for this clonotype. This chain uses TRBV20-1 with TRBJ1-4, with unresolved D. This CDR3 has 15 amino acids. The V gene lost 0 bases and the J gene lost 6 bases, with 14 bases spanning the gap. Germline V lookup: CDR1 DFQATT, CDR2 SNEGSKA (reference sequence). Written as DNA, the CDR3 is TGCAGTGCTAGAGAACCCGGGTATTCCGATGAAAAACTGTTTTTT. This gives the protein CSAREPGYSDEKLFF.

V is TRBV12-3 or TRBV12-4 and J is TRBJ2-3, with D uncertain. The CDR3 loop spans 14 amino acids. V lost 3 bases to trimming and J lost 4 bases, with 11 bases between them. The CDR3 region has the DNA TGTGCCAGCAGTTTTTCAAGTAGCTCAGATACGCAGTATTTT. Its protein product is CASSFSSSSDTQYF.

The sample holds many counts of this clonotype. V is TRBV7-2 and J is TRBJ2-7; TRBD1 matches at 9 bases. J gave up 0 bases and V 1 base, and 1 base lay outside the gene matches. The germline V gene has CDR1 SGHTA and CDR2 FQGNSA. The CDR3 is 15 residues long. The CDR3 here is CASSLVTGGSYEQYF. Written as DNA, the CDR3 is TGTGCCAGCAGCTTAGTGACAGGGGGCTCCTACGAGCAGTACTTC. Together with reference TRBV7-2 and TRBJ2-7, the CDR3 gives the full variable domain: GAGVSQSPSNKVTEKGKDVELRCDPISGHTALYWYRQSLGQGLEFLIYFQGNSAPDKSGLPSDRFSAERTGGSVSTLTIQRTQQEDSAVYLCASSLVTGGSYEQYFGPGTRLTVT.

This clonotype was seen more than once but under ten times. This chain uses TRBV20-1 with TRBJ2-2; TRBD1 is a possible D gene (5 bases). V lost 2 bases and J 4 bases, leaving 17 bases between the germline ends. The CDR3 length is 16 residues. Germline V gives CDR1 DFQATT, CDR2 SNEGSKA (reference sequence). The CDR3 coding sequence is TGCAGTGCTAGACCGTTCGGACAAGGTCTCACCGGGGAGCTGTTTTTT. This sequence encodes CSARPFGQGLTGELFF.

This clonotype was seen many times. V and J are TRBV20-1 and TRBJ2-7; TRBD2 is a possible D gene (6 bases). The CDR3 is 13 residues long. Trimming shortened V by 5 bases and J by 2 bases, and 13 bases separated the two germline ends. Looked up from germline, CDR1 is DFQATT and CDR2 is SNEGSKA (reference sequence). In nucleotides, the CDR3 is TGCAGTGCTCGACCCCGGACTACCTACGAGCAGTACTTC. Its translation: CSARPRTTYEQYF.

There are many counts of this clonotype. The rearrangement joins TRBV3-1 to TRBJ2-3; 7 bases are shared with TRBD2. Germline V gene sequence: CDR1 LGHDT, CDR2 YNNKEL (reference sequence). The CDR3 runs to 17 residues. The V gene end was trimmed by 0 bases and the J gene end by 2 bases; junction bases not matched to a gene: 8. The CDR3 bases are TGTGCCAGCAGCCAAGATCCGCGGGAGAACCCCACAGATACGCAGTATTTT. Translated, it gives CASSQDPRENPTDTQYF.

The table lists this clonotype with many counts. The chain is built from TRBV27 and TRBJ2-7; the D gene is possibly TRBD2 (7 bases). Per the germline V gene, CDR1 is MNHEY and CDR2 is SMNVEV (reference sequence). The V and J ends lost 0 bases and 3 bases respectively, with 9 bases between them. This CDR3 has 14 residues. The CDR3 region is CASSLSGGVYEQYF. The CDR3 nucleotides read TGTGCCAGCAGTTTATCAGGGGGGGTCTACGAGCAGTACTTC.

Ten or more counts support this clonotype. The chain is built from TRBV6-5 and TRBJ2-6; 7 bases fit TRBD1. Trimming cost V 5 bases and J 0 bases; bases outside gene matches: 7. The CDR3 contains 17 residues. Germline values: CDR1 MNHEY, CDR2 SVGAGI. This CDR3 is CASSDRDSNSGANVLTF. CDR3 DNA sequence: TGTGCCAGCAGTGACCGGGACAGTAACTCTGGGGCCAACGTCCTGACTTTC.

This clonotype was recorded at least ten times. J is TRBJ1-3 and V is TRBV14, with 8 positions matching TRBD1. Germline V gene sequence: CDR1 SGHDN, CDR2 FVKESK. The CDR3 has 16 amino acids. The ends lost 4 bases at V and 4 bases at J; junction bases unmatched: 9. The CDR3 DNA is TGTGCCAGCAGCCTTCTTTTGACAGGGGAAGGAAACACCATATATTTT. Its protein is CASSLLLTGEGNTIYF.

This clonotype has a count of ten or more. The chain uses TRBV5-1 and TRBJ1-1; D uncertain. Looked up from germline, CDR1 is SGHRS and CDR2 is YFSETQ. V shed 0 bases and J shed 4 bases, with 10 bases lying between them. CDR3 length: 14 amino acids. The CDR3 coding sequence is TGCGCCAGCAGCTTGGGGCAGGTAGGCACTGAAGCTTTCTTT. Translated: CASSLGQVGTEAFF.

Ten or more counts support this clonotype. V is TRBV3-1 and J is TRBJ1-3; D gene uncertain. Trimming left V 4 bases short and J 0 bases short, with 7 bases between. This CDR3 region has 14 residues. From germline, CDR1 is LGHDT and CDR2 YNNKEL (reference sequence). CDR3: CASSPPHSGNTIYF. In nucleotides, the CDR3 is TGTGCCAGCAGCCCGCCCCACTCTGGAAACACCATATATTTT.

This clonotype was counted at least ten times. The genes are TRBV27 and TRBJ1-4; perhaps TRBD1 as D (5 bases). Germline CDR1 MNHEY, CDR2 SMNVEV (reference sequence). This CDR3 region has 16 residues. The V end lost 0 bases, the J end lost 5 bases, and 13 bases lay between the germline ends. This CDR3 reads CASSLSMTEVNEKLFF. DNA of the CDR3: TGTGCCAGCAGTTTATCAATGACAGAGGTCAATGAAAAACTGTTTTTT.

This clonotype showed up many times. The J gene is TRBJ2-1, the V gene TRBV24-1; D might be TRBD1 (6 bases). The CDR3 consists of 12 residues. V was shortened by 9 bases and J by 4 bases, with 9 bases between the two germline ends. Germline V gene lookup returns CDR1 KGHDR and CDR2 SFDVKD. CDR3 protein: CATGTGYNEQFF. The CDR3 DNA reads as TGTGCCACCGGTACAGGGTACAATGAGCAGTTCTTC.

This clonotype has more than one count but fewer than ten. This chain joins TRBV19 and TRBJ2-1; 8 bases are shared with TRBD2. This CDR3 spans 15 amino acids. Germline values: CDR1 LNHDA, CDR2 SQIVND (reference sequence). V lost 4 bases to trimming and J lost 6 bases; unmatched junction nucleotides: 8. Here the CDR3 reads CASSNTGRVINEQFF. The DNA of the CDR3 is TGTGCCAGTAGTAATACCGGGAGGGTGATCAATGAGCAGTTCTTC.

This clonotype appeared many times. The chain is built from TRBV6-6 and TRBJ2-1; 14 bases align to TRBD2. J was trimmed by 4 bases and V by 5 bases; bases with no gene match: 4. Germline assignment: CDR1 MNHNY and CDR2 SVGAGI (reference sequence). This CDR3 comprises 16 residues. The chain's CDR3 is CASSPGTSGGYNEQFF. CDR3 bases: TGTGCCAGCAGTCCCGGGACTAGCGGGGGATACAATGAGCAGTTCTTC.